The T cell receptor beta chain under discussion was sequenced for a study of response to subunit inactivated influenza vaccine. The V gene lost 2 bases and the J gene lost 3 bases, with 10 bases spanning the gap. The CDR3 is 14 amino acids. Germline V gives CDR1 SGHDT, CDR2 YYEEEE. This clonotype was recorded many times. Its cognate antigen is unknown. Whole-study findings and limits: Authors proposed each seasonal influenza vaccination draws in few new T cells.

TCRdb independently ran MiXCR on the RT-PCR reads; one entry per CDR3 protein. The repertoire holds under 500,000 distinct CDR3 sequences, with 9.5% to 13% as singletons. The sequencing here drew on PBMCs from blood, taken 45 days after vaccination. The clonotype originates from a man aged 50 to 59 who received an inactivated influenza vaccine. This chain joins TRBV5-6 and TRBJ2-3; the D is unclear. The CDR3, as DNA: TGTGCCAGCAGCTTAATAGCAGGAACAGATACGCAGTATTTT. Its translation: CASSLIAGTDTQYF.